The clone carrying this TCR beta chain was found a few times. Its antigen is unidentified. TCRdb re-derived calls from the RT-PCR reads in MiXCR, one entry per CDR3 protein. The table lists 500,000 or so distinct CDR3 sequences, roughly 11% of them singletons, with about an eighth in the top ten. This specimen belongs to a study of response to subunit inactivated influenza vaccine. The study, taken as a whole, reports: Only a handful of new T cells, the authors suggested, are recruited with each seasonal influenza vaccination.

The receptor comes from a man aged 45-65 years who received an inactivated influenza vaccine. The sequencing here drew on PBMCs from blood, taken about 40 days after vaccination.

CDR3 amino acids: CASSRGQGLGYTF. DNA of the CDR3: TGTGCCAGCAGTCGGGGACAGGGCCTTGGCTACACCTTC. The chain carries TRBV6-2 or TRBV6-3 and TRBJ1-2, with 9 bases that match TRBD1. This CDR3 has 13 amino acids. The V segment lost 5 bases and the J segment 7 bases; nucleotides outside the gene matches: 5. From germline, CDR1 is MNHEY and CDR2 SVGEGT.